This TCR beta chain was sequenced in a study of blood T cell repertoires in COVID-19. Looking at the study overall: Samples came from the United States, Italy and Spain, spanning acute and convalescent COVID-19. T cells, B-cell-depleted T cells, or PBMCs provided the cDNA or gDNA that served as material.

This CDR3 region has 12 residues. Germline CDR1 SGHDT, CDR2 YYEEEE. The germline V and J ends were trimmed by 0 bases and 5 bases, with 5 bases remaining between them. In the source study's methods: Estimation of nucleated cell counts relied on the amplification of reference gene primers. Libraries were prepared by immunoSEQ multiplex PCR; TCRdb keeps only in-frame clonotypes and omits some of them. V and J calls and clone size are copied from that table; D and trimming were computed from the DNA. In the table there are some 230,000 clones, 80% to 85% of which are singletons. This chain links TRBV5-6 with TRBJ1-2, with D uncertain. This clonotype was sampled from a woman aged 55-70 years with acute or convalescent COVID-19. The material sequenced was peripheral blood. The CDR3 DNA reads TGTGCCAGCAGCTTGGCTGAGTATGGCTACACCTTC. Translating it yields CASSLAEYGYTF.